The 15 T cell receptor beta chains in this list originate from one sample, sequenced in a study of cytomegalovirus exposure and HLA in healthy donors. PCR amplification relied on 60 Vbeta primers (plus 13 Jbeta primers). This table comes from immunoSEQ multiplex PCR, and its TCRdb copy is limited to in-frame clones, with some not included. This sample has roughly 130,000 clones; around 72% occur once, and the top ten carry roughly 1.3%. Sequenced: PBMCs. The origin of the receptors is a woman in her thirties or forties in good health and CMV-seronegative.

The gene calls are TRBV2 and TRBJ2-1; 11 bases map to TRBD2. Trimming removed 6 bases from V and 14 bases from J; junction bases left unmatched: 15. The CDR3 loop spans 15 amino acids. Germline CDR1 and CDR2: SNHLY and FYNNEI. The CDR3 DNA reads TGTGCCAGCAGACCCATGTCTAGCGGGGGGAGCGAAAAGTTCTTC. This encodes CASRPMSSGGSEKFF.

The chain recombines TRBV9 with TRBJ1-3; D may be TRBD1 (5 bases). Trimming removed 0 bases from V and 0 bases from J, with 19 bases in between. From germline, CDR1 is SGDLS and CDR2 YYNGEE. This CDR3 is built from 19 residues. CDR3 region: CASSVASSGDLYSGNTIYF. The CDR3 coding sequence is TGTGCCAGCAGCGTAGCCTCCTCGGGGGACCTGTACTCTGGAAACACCATATATTTT.

V and J are TRBV5-1 and TRBJ2-2; 9 nucleotides match TRBD2. CDR1 is SGHRS and CDR2 is YFSETQ in the germline V gene. CDR3 length: 17 amino acids. V gave up 2 bases and J gave up 7 bases; unmatched junction bases: 12. DNA of the CDR3: TGCGCCAGCAGCTTCAGTCGCGGGGGGGCCGTTTTCGGGGAGCTGTTTTTT. It codes for CASSFSRGGAVFGELFF. The full variable domain, rest sourced from reference TRBV5-1 and TRBJ2-2, is KAGVTQTPRYLIKTRGQQVTLSCSPISGHRSVSWYQQTPGQGLQFLFEYFSETQRNKGNFPGRFSGRQFSNSRSEMNVSTLELGDSALYLCASSFSRGGAVFGELFFGEGSRLTVL.

The chain uses TRBV7-9 and TRBJ2-1, with 9 positions matching TRBD2. V was clipped by 8 bases and J by 5 bases; unmatched bases: 7. CDR1 and CDR2 from the germline V gene are SEHNR and FQNEAQ (reference sequence). This CDR3 is built from 14 residues. The CDR3 sequence is CASAGRGGNNEQFF. The CDR3 DNA sequence: TGTGCCAGCGCGGGGCGGGGGGGAAACAATGAGCAGTTCTTC.

This clone was detected only once. The V call is TRBV19, the J call TRBJ2-3; 7 nucleotides agree with TRBD2. The CDR3 has 15 residues. Per germline, CDR1 LNHDA and CDR2 SQIVND (reference sequence). V trimming: 2 bases; J trimming: 1 base; junction bases outside the gene matches: 3. DNA for the CDR3: TGTGCCAGTAGTATACGACGGGGGGGCACAGATACGCAGTATTTT. Translating gives CASSIRRGGTDTQYF.

V usage is TRBV5-1 and J usage is TRBJ2-5; 8 bases are shared with TRBD2. V lost 0 bases to trimming and J lost 5 bases; unmatched junction nucleotides: 9. This CDR3 spans 16 amino acids. Germline CDR1 reads SGHRS; CDR2 reads YFSETQ. CDR3 nucleotide sequence: TGCGCCAGCAGCTTGGCCCGCGGGGGGCCGGGGGAGACCCAGTACTTC. Protein product: CASSLARGGPGETQYF.

Remarks on this clone: A read error may account for a junction end that differs from germline. The rearrangement uses TRBV28 and TRBJ2-1; the D gene is possibly TRBD2 (5 bases). Germline-derived CDR1 and CDR2 are MDHEN and SYDVKM. The CDR3 runs to 12 residues. As DNA, the CDR3 is TGTGCCAGCAGTCGTCCGGGGAATGCGCAGTTCTTC. Its translation is CASSRPGNAQFF.

V is TRBV28 and J is TRBJ1-6; possibly TRBD1 for D (6 bases). Germline values: CDR1 MDHEN, CDR2 SYDVKM. V was cut by 5 bases and J by 7 bases, with 12 bases left in between. This CDR3 contains 14 residues. The CDR3 is CASSRGTANSPLHF. CDR3 coding DNA: TGTGCCAGCAGTAGGGGGACGGCAAATTCACCCCTCCACTTT.

The chain has TRBV6-1 and TRBJ2-1, with D uncertain. CDR3 length: 12 amino acids. Germline lookup yields CDR1 MNHNS and CDR2 SASEGT. Deletions cut 4 bases from V and 8 bases from J, with 9 bases between. CDR3 nucleotide sequence: TGTGCCAGCAGTGTCCCTGCGGATGAGCAGTTCTTC. Translated, it gives CASSVPADEQFF.

The chain combines TRBV6-6 with TRBJ2-1; the D gene is possibly TRBD2 (5 bases). CDR3 length: 13 residues. Trimming shortened V by 6 bases and J by 0 bases, and 6 bases separated the two germline ends. Per germline, CDR1 MNHNY and CDR2 SVGAGI (reference sequence). CDR3 residues: CASRGSSYNEQFF. CDR3 in DNA: TGTGCCAGCAGGGGGAGCTCCTACAATGAGCAGTTCTTC.

The genes are TRBV5-5 and TRBJ1-3; D is possibly TRBD1 (6 bases). Looked up from germline, CDR1 is SGHKS and CDR2 is YYEKEE (reference sequence). Trimming left V 6 bases short and J 0 bases short, with 10 bases between. This CDR3 is 14 amino acids long. CDR3 coding DNA: TGTGCCAGCAAAACAGGGAACTCTGGAAACACCATATATTTT. Translation: CASKTGNSGNTIYF.

V and J are TRBV14 and TRBJ1-1; D uncertain. This CDR3 contains 13 residues. Trimming left V 6 bases short and J 5 bases short, with 13 bases between. Germline values: CDR1 SGHDN, CDR2 FVKESK. The CDR3 loop reads CASSVVSGTEAFF. The CDR3 DNA is TGTGCCAGCAGTGTAGTTTCGGGAACTGAAGCTTTCTTT.

This chain uses TRBV9 with TRBJ2-3, with D perhaps TRBD2 (5 bases). Between the trimmed V and J ends, which lost 0 bases and 1 base, there was a span of 15 bases. Germline V gives CDR1 SGDLS, CDR2 YYNGEE. The CDR3 sequence is 17 residues long. The CDR3, as DNA: TGTGCCAGCAGCGTAGAAGGACCTCTCGGGGGCACAGATACGCAGTATTTT. It specifies CASSVEGPLGGTDTQYF.

To note about this clone: At one end the junction does not follow the germline gene, possibly because of a read error. This chain joins TRBV7-9 and TRBJ1-1, with TRBD1 as a possible D gene (6 bases). Germline assignment: CDR1 SEHNR and CDR2 FQNEAQ (reference sequence). This CDR3 contains 17 residues. CDR3 residues: CSSSLSRGGGGFAEAFF. The CDR3 coding sequence is TGTTCCAGCAGCTTATCAAGGGGAGGGGGGGGGTTCGCTGAAGCTTTCTTT.

This clone was observed a single time. The gene calls are TRBV15 and TRBJ1-1; D uncertain. The ends were cut back, 5 bases at V and 4 bases at J, with 14 bases in the middle. There are 14 residues in the CDR3. CDR1 and CDR2 (germline): LNHNV, YYDKDF (reference sequence). CDR3 amino acids: CATSSRTGGTEAFF. The CDR3, as DNA: TGTGCCACCAGCTCTCGCACTGGAGGCACTGAAGCTTTCTTT.